The sequence of this T cell receptor (beta chain) was determined in a study of CD8+CD57+ T cells in acquired aplastic anemia. Patients included in sequencing had previously demonstrated CD8+CD57+ cell expansion by flow cytometry. All patients were therapy-naive when blood was sampled. V gave up 2 bases and J gave up 0 bases, with 5 bases separating them. The CDR3 runs 13 residues. Genomic DNA provided the template from which TCR beta VDJ and CDR3 profiles were obtained. MiXCR, applied by TCRdb to the reads, yields one record per CDR3 protein. In the table there are 150,000 to 180,000 distinct CDR3 sequences, about 48% of which are singletons. This clonotype was found many times.

The sequence was collected from a human donor with aplastic anemia. The genes are TRBV12-3 or TRBV12-4 and TRBJ2-7; D remains ambiguous. Material for sequencing was sorted CD4+, CD8+, or CD8+CD57+ T cells (not recorded which) from PBMCs. CDR3 sequence (DNA): TGTGCCAGCAGTTTAACAACCTCCTACGAGCAGTACTTC. This codes for CASSLTTSYEQYF.